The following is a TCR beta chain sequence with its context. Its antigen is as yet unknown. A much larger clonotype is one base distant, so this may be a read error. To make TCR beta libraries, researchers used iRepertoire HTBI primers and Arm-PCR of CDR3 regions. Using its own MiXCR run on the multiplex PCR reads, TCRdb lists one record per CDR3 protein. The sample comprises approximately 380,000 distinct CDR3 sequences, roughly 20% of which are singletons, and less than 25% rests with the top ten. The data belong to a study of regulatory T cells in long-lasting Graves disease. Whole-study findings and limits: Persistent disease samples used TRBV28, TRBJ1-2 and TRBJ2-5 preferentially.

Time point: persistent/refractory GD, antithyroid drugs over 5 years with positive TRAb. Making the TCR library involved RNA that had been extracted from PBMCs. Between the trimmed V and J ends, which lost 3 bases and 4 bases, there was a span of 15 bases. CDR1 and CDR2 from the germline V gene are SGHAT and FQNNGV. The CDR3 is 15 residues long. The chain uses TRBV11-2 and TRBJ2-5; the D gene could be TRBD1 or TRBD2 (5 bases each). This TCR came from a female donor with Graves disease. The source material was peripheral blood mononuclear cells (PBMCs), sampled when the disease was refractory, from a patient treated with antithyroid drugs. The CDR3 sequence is CASSLGVGRRETQYF. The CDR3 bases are TGTGCCAGCAGCTTGGGGGTGGGAAGGCGAGAGACCCAGTACTTC.